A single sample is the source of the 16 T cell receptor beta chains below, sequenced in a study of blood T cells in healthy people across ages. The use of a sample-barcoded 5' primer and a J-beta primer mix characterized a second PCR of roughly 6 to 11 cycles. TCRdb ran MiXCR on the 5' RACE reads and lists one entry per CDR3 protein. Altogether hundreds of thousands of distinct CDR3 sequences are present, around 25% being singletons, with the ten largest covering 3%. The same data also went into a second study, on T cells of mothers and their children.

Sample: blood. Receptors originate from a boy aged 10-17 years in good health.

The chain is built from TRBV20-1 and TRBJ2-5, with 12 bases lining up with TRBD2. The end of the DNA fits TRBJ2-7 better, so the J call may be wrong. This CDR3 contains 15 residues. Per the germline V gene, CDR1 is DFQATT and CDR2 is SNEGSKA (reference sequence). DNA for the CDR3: TGCAGTGCCAGAAGACTAGCGGGAGATCTCTACGAGCAGTACTTC. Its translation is CSARRLAGDLYEQYF.

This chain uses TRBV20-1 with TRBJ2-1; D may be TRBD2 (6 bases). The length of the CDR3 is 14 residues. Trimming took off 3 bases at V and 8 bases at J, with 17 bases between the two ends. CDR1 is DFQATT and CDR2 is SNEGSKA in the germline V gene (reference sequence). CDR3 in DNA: TGCAGTGCTAGCCGCCTAGCGAATTGGGATGAGCAGTTCTTC. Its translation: CSASRLANWDEQFF.

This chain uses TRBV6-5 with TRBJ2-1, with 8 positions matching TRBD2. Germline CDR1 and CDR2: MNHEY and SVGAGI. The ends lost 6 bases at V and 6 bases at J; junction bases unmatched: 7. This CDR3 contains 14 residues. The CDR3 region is CASRAGGSGNEQFF. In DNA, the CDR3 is TGTGCCAGCAGGGCGGGGGGCAGCGGCAATGAGCAGTTCTTC.

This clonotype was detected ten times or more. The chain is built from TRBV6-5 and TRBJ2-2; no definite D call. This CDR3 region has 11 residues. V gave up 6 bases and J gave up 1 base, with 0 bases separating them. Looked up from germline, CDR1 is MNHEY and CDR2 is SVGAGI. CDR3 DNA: TGTGCCAGCAGGAACACCGGGGAGCTGTTTTTT. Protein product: CASRNTGELFF.

The CDR3 nucleotides are TGTGCCTGGAGTGTACGTGCAGCGAACACTGAAGCTTTCTTT. Residues: CAWSVRAANTEAFF. The gene calls are TRBV30 and TRBJ1-1, with no clear D. Trimming took 0 bases from V and 1 from J, leaving 9 bases between them. CDR3 size: 14 residues. The germline CDR1 and CDR2 sequences are GTSNPN and SVGIG (reference sequence).

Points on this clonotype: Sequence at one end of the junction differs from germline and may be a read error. Here the CDR3 reads CASSLTVTNSPLHF. CDR3 nucleotide sequence: TGCGCCAGCAGCTTGACAGTTACTAATTCCCCCCTCCACTTT. The genes are TRBV5-1 and TRBJ1-6, with D unclear. The CDR3 extends over 14 amino acids. The V gene's germline CDR1 is SGHRS and CDR2 YFSETQ.

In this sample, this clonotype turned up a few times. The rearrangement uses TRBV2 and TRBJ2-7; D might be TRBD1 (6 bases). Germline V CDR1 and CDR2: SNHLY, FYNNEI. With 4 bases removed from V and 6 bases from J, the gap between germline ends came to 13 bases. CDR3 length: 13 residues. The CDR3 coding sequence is TGTGCCAGCAGTGGCCCAGGGGTTAGCGAGCAGTACTTC. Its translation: CASSGPGVSEQYF.

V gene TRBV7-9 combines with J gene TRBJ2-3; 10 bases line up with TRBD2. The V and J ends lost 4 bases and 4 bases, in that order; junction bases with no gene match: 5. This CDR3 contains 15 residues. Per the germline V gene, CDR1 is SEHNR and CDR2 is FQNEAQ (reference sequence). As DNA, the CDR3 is TGTGCCAGCAGCTCACTAGCGGGGCGCGCAGATACGCAGTATTTT. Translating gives CASSSLAGRADTQYF.

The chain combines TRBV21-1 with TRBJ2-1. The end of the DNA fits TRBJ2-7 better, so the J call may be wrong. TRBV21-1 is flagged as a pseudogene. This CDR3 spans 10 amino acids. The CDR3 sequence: CASSKHEQYF. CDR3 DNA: TGTGCCAGCAGCAAACACGAGCAGTACTTC.

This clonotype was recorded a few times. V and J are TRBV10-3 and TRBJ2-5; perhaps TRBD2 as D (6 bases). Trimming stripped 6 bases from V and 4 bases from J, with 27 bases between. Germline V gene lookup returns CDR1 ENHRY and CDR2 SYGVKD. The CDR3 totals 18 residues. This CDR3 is CAISPKGGLASLGETQYF. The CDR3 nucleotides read TGTGCCATCAGCCCCAAGGGAGGTCTCGCATCCCTGGGAGAGACCCAGTACTTC.

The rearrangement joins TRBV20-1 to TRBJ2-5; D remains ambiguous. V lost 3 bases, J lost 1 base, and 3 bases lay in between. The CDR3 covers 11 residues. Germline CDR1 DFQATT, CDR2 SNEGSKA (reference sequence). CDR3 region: CSASSQETQYF. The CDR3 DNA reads TGCAGTGCTAGTTCCCAAGAGACCCAGTACTTC.

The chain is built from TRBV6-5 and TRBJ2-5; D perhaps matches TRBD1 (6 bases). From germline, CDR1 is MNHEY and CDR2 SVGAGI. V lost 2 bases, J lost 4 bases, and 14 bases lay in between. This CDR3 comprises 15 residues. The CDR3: CASSYGQGLGETQYF. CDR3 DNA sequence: TGTGCCAGCAGTTACGGGCAGGGGTTGGGAGAGACCCAGTACTTC.

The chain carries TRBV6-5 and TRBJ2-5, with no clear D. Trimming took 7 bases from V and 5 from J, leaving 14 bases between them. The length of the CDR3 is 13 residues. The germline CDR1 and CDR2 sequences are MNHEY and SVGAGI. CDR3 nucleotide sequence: TGTGCCAGCACCAACGCGGCGCGGGAGACCCAGTACTTC. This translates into CASTNAARETQYF.

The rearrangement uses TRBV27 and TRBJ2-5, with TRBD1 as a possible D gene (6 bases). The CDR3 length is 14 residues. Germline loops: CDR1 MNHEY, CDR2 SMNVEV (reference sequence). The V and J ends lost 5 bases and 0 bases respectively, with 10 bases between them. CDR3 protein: CASSNQGNQETQYF. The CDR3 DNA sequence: TGTGCCAGCAGTAACCAGGGGAACCAAGAGACCCAGTACTTC.

The CDR3 reads CSAPIGGYNEQFF. DNA for the CDR3: TGCAGTGCCCCCATTGGGGGCTACAATGAGCAGTTCTTC. The chain couples TRBV20-1 to TRBJ2-1; tentatively, D is TRBD1 or TRBD2 (5 bases each). The V end was cut by 6 bases, the J end by 3 bases, with 12 bases between. The V gene's germline CDR1 is DFQATT and CDR2 SNEGSKA (reference sequence). The CDR3 has 13 residues.

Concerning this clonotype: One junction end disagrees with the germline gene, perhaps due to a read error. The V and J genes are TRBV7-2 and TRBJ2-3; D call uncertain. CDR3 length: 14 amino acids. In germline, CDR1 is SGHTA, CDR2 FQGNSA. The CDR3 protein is CASSYLGSGDTQYF. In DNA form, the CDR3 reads TGTGCCAGCAGCTATCTAGGGTCCGGAGATACGCAGTACTTT.